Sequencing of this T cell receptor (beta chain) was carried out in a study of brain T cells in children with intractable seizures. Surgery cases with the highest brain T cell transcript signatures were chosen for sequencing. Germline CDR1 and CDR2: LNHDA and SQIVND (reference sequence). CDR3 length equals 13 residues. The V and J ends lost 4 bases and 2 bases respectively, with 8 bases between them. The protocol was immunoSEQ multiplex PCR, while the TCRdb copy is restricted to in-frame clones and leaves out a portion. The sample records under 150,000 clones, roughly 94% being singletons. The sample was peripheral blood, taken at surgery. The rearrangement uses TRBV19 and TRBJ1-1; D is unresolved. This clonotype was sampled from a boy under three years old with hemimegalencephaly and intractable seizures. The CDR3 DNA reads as TGTGCCAGTAGTACTTACTTTAACACTGAAGCTTTCTTT. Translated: CASSTYFNTEAFF.